Each of the 21 T cell receptor beta chains below was sequenced from the same sample in a study of shared clonotypes between healthy human individuals. Produced via immunoSEQ multiplex PCR; TCRdb's table is partial and in-frame only. This table holds about 1.1 million clones, 70% to 85% found once. Sample: memory CD4+ T cells from PBMCs. The subset: CD45RA-negative fraction. The receptors were gathered from a man aged 18 to 30 in good health. Some clones in this sample may be carry-over from other donors' samples.

In the case of this clone: A read error may be the cause here, since a much bigger clone is one base away. V gene TRBV28 combines with J gene TRBJ1-2; 8 bases match TRBD1. The germline V gene has CDR1 MDHEN and CDR2 SYDVKM. The CDR3 is made up of 16 amino acids. CDR3 sequence: CASNLIPGGASNGYTF. CDR3 sequence (DNA): TGTGCCAGCAATTTAATTCCAGGGGGCGCAAGTAATGGCTACACCTTC.

The CDR3 region has the DNA TGTGCCAGCAGCGCCCACCGACTAGCGACCACAGATACGCAGTATTTT. It yields the protein CASSAHRLATTDTQYF. This sequence joins TRBV9 and TRBJ2-3; 8 bases agree with TRBD2. The CDR3 consists of 16 residues. Germline CDR1 and CDR2: SGDLS and YYNGEE. The V and J ends lost 3 bases and 2 bases, in that order; junction bases with no gene match: 8.

This clone showed up many times. This sequence joins TRBV27 and TRBJ1-5; TRBD1 matches at 12 bases. Germline CDR1 is MNHEY and CDR2 is SMNVEV (reference sequence). The CDR3 runs to 15 residues. The V and J ends lost 6 bases and 1 base, in that order; junction bases with no gene match: 1. CDR3 nucleotides: TGTGCCAGCAGGGGACAGGGGGCAAGCAATCAGCCCCAGCATTTT. Amino acids: CASRGQGASNQPQHF.

This chain links TRBV28 with TRBJ2-5; 14 nucleotides line up with TRBD2. The assigned J gene may be wrong: the sequence end matches TRBJ2-7 better. Germline loops: CDR1 MDHEN, CDR2 SYDVKM. The CDR3 sequence is 14 residues long. The CDR3 nucleotides are TGTGCCAGCAGTCGGACTAGCGGGAGGTACGAGCAGTACTTC. It encodes CASSRTSGRYEQYF.

This clone appeared a few times. Other DNA sequences in the sample encode the same CDR3. J is TRBJ1-2 and V is TRBV19; 9 bases align to TRBD1. The CDR3 has 13 amino acids. V shed 5 bases, J shed 3 bases, and the junction held 1 base outside the gene matches. From germline, CDR1 is LNHDA and CDR2 SQIVND (reference sequence). CDR3 region: CASSRTGDYGYTF. For the CDR3, the DNA is TGTGCCAGTAGTCGGACAGGGGACTATGGCTACACCTTC.

This chain links TRBV28 with TRBJ1-5; 7 bases are shared with TRBD1. J was trimmed by 0 bases and V by 5 bases; bases with no gene match: 4. Germline CDR1 and CDR2: MDHEN and SYDVKM. CDR3 length: 15 amino acids. The CDR3 reads CASSRQGRSNQPQHF. CDR3 sequence (DNA): TGTGCCAGCAGTCGACAGGGCCGTAGCAATCAGCCCCAGCATTTT.

The J gene is TRBJ2-3, the V gene TRBV2, with 12 bases fitting TRBD2. This CDR3 spans 20 amino acids. Germline values: CDR1 SNHLY, CDR2 FYNNEI. Losses at the gene ends were 3 bases for V and 0 bases for J; bases not matched to a gene: 13. The CDR3 sequence is CASSDGPGLAGKTSTDTQYF. The CDR3 nucleotides are TGTGCCAGCAGTGATGGACCGGGACTAGCGGGCAAGACTAGCACAGATACGCAGTATTTT.

This chain joins TRBV11-3 and TRBJ2-2; no reliable D call. The germline V gene has CDR1 SGHNT and CDR2 YENEEA. V was trimmed by 5 bases and J by 0 bases, leaving 13 bases between them. The CDR3 loop spans 16 amino acids. The CDR3 is CASSPPWTANTGELFF. DNA for the CDR3: TGTGCCAGCAGCCCGCCCTGGACGGCGAACACCGGGGAGCTGTTTTTT.

The V and J genes are TRBV25-1 and TRBJ1-1; no clear D. This CDR3 contains 17 residues. Trimming shortened V by 2 bases and J by 4 bases, and 20 bases separated the two germline ends. Germline-derived CDR1 and CDR2 are MGHDK and SYGVNS. CDR3 bases: TGTGCCAGCAGTGAAAGCGGGAGAAGGGCCCGGGGCACTGAAGCTTTCTTT. It specifies CASSESGRRARGTEAFF.

This clone has just a few counts. V gene TRBV5-1 combines with J gene TRBJ2-1, with 7 nucleotides matching TRBD2. Germline assignment: CDR1 SGHRS and CDR2 YFSETQ. The ends lost 6 bases at V and 4 bases at J; junction bases unmatched: 4. The CDR3 extends over 13 amino acids. The CDR3 protein is CASKGGEYNEQFF. As DNA, the CDR3 is TGCGCCAGCAAGGGAGGGGAGTACAATGAGCAGTTCTTC.

This sequence joins TRBV5-6 and TRBJ2-5; 10 bases are a match to TRBD2. The trim removed 1 base at V and 5 bases at J, leaving 5 bases unmatched. This CDR3 contains 15 residues. The germline V gene encodes CDR1 SGHDT and CDR2 YYEEEE. The CDR3 here is CASSLTSGAAETQYF. CDR3 nucleotide sequence: TGTGCCAGCAGCTTGACTAGCGGGGCCGCGGAGACCCAGTACTTC.

Notes on this clone: The CDR3 carries no conserved terminal phenylalanine or tryptophan, so it likely arises from a read error. The DNA is omitted, as the CDR3 cannot be located on it reliably, and the CDR3 follows TCRdb's listing. The chain has TRBV6-6 and TRBJ2-7; the tabulated D call, TRBD1, remains unverified against the DNA. The length of the CDR3 is 12 amino acids, counting both ends. CDR1 is MNHNY, CDR2 SVGAGI, per germline (reference sequence). The CDR3 loop is CASSYSDRGLYL.

The chain has TRBV7-2 and TRBJ2-3; possible D gene TRBD2, 6 bases. The CDR3 runs 14 residues. Germline lookup yields CDR1 SGHTA and CDR2 FQGNSA. Trimming stripped 6 bases from V and 2 bases from J, with 12 bases between. CDR3 protein: CASRDYGYTDTQYF. CDR3 nucleotide sequence: TGTGCCAGCAGGGACTACGGCTACACAGATACGCAGTATTTT. Drawing the rest from reference TRBV7-2 and TRBJ2-3, the complete variable domain is GAGVSQSPSNKVTEKGKDVELRCDPISGHTALYWYRQSLGQGLEFLIYFQGNSAPDKSGLPSDRFSAERTGGSVSTLTIQRTQQEDSAVYLCASRDYGYTDTQYFGPGTRLTVL.

The chain employs TRBV5-1 and TRBJ2-7, with unresolved D. CDR1 SGHRS and CDR2 YFSETQ come from the germline V gene. This CDR3 has 14 amino acids. Trimming left V 0 bases short and J 6 bases short, with 13 bases between. The CDR3 bases are TGCGCCAGCAGCTTGGAAGGGCCCACGTCCGAGCAGTACTTC. Its translation: CASSLEGPTSEQYF.

The chain recombines TRBV2 with TRBJ1-2, with D hard to call. The germline V gene encodes CDR1 SNHLY and CDR2 FYNNEI. Trimming cost V 6 bases and J 2 bases, with 10 bases left between them. The CDR3 has 13 amino acids. The CDR3 loop is CASSPTRNYGYTF. In nucleotides, the CDR3 is TGTGCCAGCAGCCCCACACGGAACTATGGCTACACCTTC.

The rearrangement uses TRBV28 and TRBJ1-4; TRBD1 agrees at 7 bases. Trimming took 5 bases from V and 4 from J; bases not matched to a gene: 7. This CDR3 comprises 15 residues. Germline V gene data show CDR1 as MDHEN and CDR2 as SYDVKM. Here the CDR3 reads CASSPPGQLNEKLFF. The CDR3 DNA reads as TGTGCCAGCAGTCCTCCGGGACAGCTTAATGAAAAACTGTTTTTT.

V and J are TRBV2 and TRBJ2-4; the D gene could be TRBD1 or TRBD2 (6 bases each). V was clipped by 4 bases and J by 0 bases, with 16 bases between them. The CDR3 is 17 amino acids. CDR1 SNHLY and CDR2 FYNNEI come from the germline V gene. The CDR3 here is CASSGGASELAKNIQYF. CDR3 nucleotides: TGTGCCAGCAGTGGGGGGGCTAGCGAACTAGCCAAAAACATTCAGTACTTC.

The chain combines TRBV28 with TRBJ1-4, with D unclear. CDR3 length: 15 amino acids. Germline-derived CDR1 and CDR2 are MDHEN and SYDVKM. Trimming removed 5 bases from V and 1 base from J, with 11 bases in between. CDR3 in amino acids: CASSPPEGTNEKLFF. The CDR3 coding sequence is TGTGCCAGCAGTCCTCCGGAAGGAACTAATGAAAAACTGTTTTTT.

The chain is built from TRBV2 and TRBJ1-3, with D unclear. Looked up from germline, CDR1 is SNHLY and CDR2 is FYNNEI. This CDR3 spans 13 amino acids. V was pared by 3 bases and J by 4 bases, with 7 bases between. The CDR3, as DNA: TGTGCCAGCAGTGAGGTGGTAGGAAACACCATATATTTT. It yields the protein CASSEVVGNTIYF.

This chain uses TRBV29-1 with TRBJ1-1, with D possibly matching TRBD1 (5 bases). CDR3 length: 14 amino acids. V lost 0 bases to trimming and J lost 11 bases, with 19 bases between them. The germline V gene encodes CDR1 SQVTM and CDR2 ANQGSEA. DNA for the CDR3: TGCAGCGTTGAAGATGATCTAGGGGACCCCGTGGCTTTCTTT. Its protein is CSVEDDLGDPVAFF.

This clone was picked up one time. One base away lies a much larger clone, so this may be a sequencing read error. The V and J genes are TRBV18 and TRBJ2-5, with a possible D match to TRBD2 (6 bases). Germline V lookup: CDR1 KGHSH, CDR2 LQKENI. The CDR3 extends over 14 amino acids. The V end was cut by 6 bases, the J end by 7 bases, with 18 bases between. Written as DNA, the CDR3 is TGTGCCAGCTCCCCCGGAACTAGCCAGGGGACCCAGTACTTC. Translated, it gives CASSPGTSQGTQYF.